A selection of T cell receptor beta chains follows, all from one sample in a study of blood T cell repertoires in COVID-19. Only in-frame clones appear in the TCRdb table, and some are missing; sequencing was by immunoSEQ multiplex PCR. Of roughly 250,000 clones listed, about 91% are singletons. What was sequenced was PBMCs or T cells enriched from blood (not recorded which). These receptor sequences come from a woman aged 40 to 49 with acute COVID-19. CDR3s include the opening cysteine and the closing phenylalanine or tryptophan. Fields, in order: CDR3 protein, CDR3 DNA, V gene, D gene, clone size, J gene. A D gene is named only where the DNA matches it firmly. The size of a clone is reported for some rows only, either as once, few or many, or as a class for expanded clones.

CASSQERLRPGIATNEKLFF	TGCGCCAGCAGCCAAGAAAGGCTTCGTCCAGGAATTGCAACTAATGAAAAACTGTTTTTT	TRBV4-3	NA	NA	TRBJ1-4
CASSPLEGSGYNEQFF	TGTGCCAGCAGCCCCCTGGAGGGATCGGGGTACAATGAGCAGTTCTTC	TRBV7-8	NA	once	TRBJ2-1
CASSFQGDTEAFF	TGTGCCAGCAGCTTTCAGGGGGACACTGAAGCTTTCTTT	TRBV7-3	TRBD1	few	TRBJ1-1
CASTGTGGYGYTF	TGTGCCTCAACCGGGACAGGAGGGTATGGCTACACCTTC	TRBV30	TRBD1	NA	TRBJ1-2
CASSLRLGGPVNTEAFF	TGTGCCAGCAGTTTACGGCTAGGGGGACCCGTGAACACTGAAGCTTTCTTT	TRBV27	NA	NA	TRBJ1-1
CATSDSGTAPDKLFF	TGTGCCACCAGTGATTCTGGGACAGCCCCGGACAAACTGTTTTTT	TRBV24-1	TRBD1	NA	TRBJ1-4
CASSLDRAEAFF	TGTGCCAGCAGTCTCGACAGGGCTGAAGCTTTCTTT	TRBV28	TRBD1	NA	TRBJ1-1
CASSQGTGLPKAEAFF	TGTGCCAGCAGCCAAGGGACAGGGCTTCCTAAAGCTGAAGCTTTCTTT	TRBV14	TRBD1	few	TRBJ1-1
CASSLLGGELFF	TGTGCCAGCAGTTTACTAGGCGGGGAGCTGTTTTTT	TRBV6-5	NA	NA	TRBJ2-2
CASSPYPPGLAGGGDTQYF	TGTGCCAGCAGTCCATACCCTCCGGGACTAGCGGGAGGGGGAGATACGCAGTATTTT	TRBV28	TRBD2	NA	TRBJ2-3
CASSQVGQGPEDEQFF	TGTGCCAGCAGCCAAGTCGGACAGGGCCCTGAGGATGAGCAGTTCTTC	TRBV3-1/TRBV3-2	TRBD1	NA	TRBJ2-1
CASSVQGAFLSYNEQFF	TGTGCCAGTAGTGTACAGGGGGCTTTTCTCTCCTACAATGAGCAGTTCTTC	TRBV19	TRBD1	NA	TRBJ2-1
CASSSLAGSVGELFF	TGCGCCAGCAGCTCCCTAGCGGGATCAGTCGGGGAGCTGTTTTTT	TRBV5-1	TRBD2	NA	TRBJ2-2
CASSVMAGTGEGYTF	TGTGCCAGCAGTGTTATGGCCGGGACAGGGGAAGGCTACACCTTC	TRBV2	TRBD1	NA	TRBJ1-2
CASSLIPMNTEAFF	TGTGCCAGCAGCTTAATTCCTATGAACACTGAAGCTTTCTTT	TRBV7-9	NA	NA	TRBJ1-1
CASSLISGRGRVAPLHF	TGTGCCAGCAGCTTAATCTCCGGCAGGGGGCGAGTAGCACCCCTCCACTTT	TRBV7-9	TRBD1	NA	TRBJ1-6
CASSYSDGHYEQYF	TGTGCCAGCAGTTACTCGGACGGACACTACGAGCAGTACTTC	TRBV6-5	NA	NA	TRBJ2-7